These T cell receptor beta chains were read from a single sample in a study of vaccination and CD4 T cells after COVID-19. TCRdb re-analysed the PCR reads in MiXCR, keeping a single row per CDR3 protein. The sample includes about 12,000 distinct CDR3 sequences, roughly 47% of them seen just once. No antigen has been assigned to these receptors. The specimen was CD4+ T cells from blood, cultured in vitro. The receptors stem from a human donor who had recovered from COVID-19. CDR3s include the opening cysteine and the closing phenylalanine or tryptophan. The D gene is left open where the match is weak. The size field is filled for only some rows; it gives once, few, many or a size class.

v_call,d_call,j_call,clone_size,cdr3_nt,cdr3_aa
TRBV7-9,TRBD2,TRBJ2-1,-,TGTGCCAGCAGCCCGAATACCCTAGCGGGGGGCTCGCGGCAGTTCTTC,CASSPNTLAGGSRQFF
TRBV25-1,-,TRBJ1-4,-,TGTGCCTGCCACCGGGGTGCTAATGAAAAACTGTTTTTT,CACHRGANEKLFF
TRBV6-5,-,TRBJ1-3,-,TGTGCCAGCAGTTACTCTATGAGGAGGGAAGACACCATATATTTT,CASSYSMRREDTIYF
TRBV20-1,-,TRBJ1-1,few,TGCAGTGCTCCCCGGGAGGGGGGAGAAGCTTTCTTT,CSAPREGGEAFF
TRBV5-6,-,TRBJ1-1,-,TGTGCCAGCAGCGGGGGTGGTTTCTGGGAGAACACTGAAGCTTTCTTT,CASSGGGFWENTEAFF
TRBV6-1,-,TRBJ1-1,-,TGTGCCAGCAGTGAACATAACACTGAAGCTCTCTTT,CASSEHNTEALF
TRBV6-2/TRBV6-3,TRBD1,TRBJ1-1,-,TGTGCCAGCAGACGACAGGGTGGGACTGAAGCTTTCTTT,CASRRQGGTEAFF
TRBV12-3/TRBV12-4,-,TRBJ2-1,-,TGTGCCAGCACCTCGGCCCTGAGTTACAATGGGCAGTTCTTC,CASTSALSYNGQFF
TRBV5-1,-,TRBJ1-6,-,TGCGCCAGCAGTCTAATCGGTACCCAGTCTTATAATTCACCCCTCCACTTT,CASSLIGTQSYNSPLHF
TRBV7-9,-,TRBJ1-1,-,TGTGCCAGCAGCTTAGCGGGCGCAGGAAGCAACACTGAAGCTTTCTTT,CASSLAGAGSNTEAFF
TRBV2,TRBD2,TRBJ2-1,few,TGTGCCAGCACCGGACTAGCGGGGAATGAGCAGTTCTTC,CASTGLAGNEQFF
TRBV6-1,TRBD1,TRBJ2-6,few,TGTGCCAGCAGCGGACAGGGATTCAGCTCTGGGGCCAACGTCCTGACTTTC,CASSGQGFSSGANVLTF
TRBV7-9,-,TRBJ2-7,-,TGTGCCAGCAGCTTAGCTGAGGGGAGCTCCTACGAGCAGTACTTC,CASSLAEGSSYEQYF
TRBV12-3/TRBV12-4,-,TRBJ2-1,-,TGTGCCAGCAGCCGAGTTGATGAGCAGTTCTTC,CASSRVDEQFF
TRBV10-2,-,TRBJ2-3,-,TGCGCCAGCAGTTTCACTGCCCAGGGGAATACGCAGTATTTT,CASSFTAQGNTQYF
TRBV19,TRBD2,TRBJ2-3,-,TGTGCCAGTAGTATGCTCGCTGGGCGGGGGAGCACAGATACGCAGTATTTT,CASSMLAGRGSTDTQYF
TRBV2,TRBD1,TRBJ1-4,-,TGTGCCAGCGGCGCGGACAGGGTTGGCGAAAAACTGTTTTTT,CASGADRVGEKLFF
TRBV18,-,TRBJ2-1,-,TGTGCCAGCTCACCACCGGCAGGGAAGAATGAGCAGTTCTTC,CASSPPAGKNEQFF
TRBV7-2,-,TRBJ1-2,few,TGTGCCAGCAGCTCCGTGGCCGCTAACTATGGCTACACCTTC,CASSSVAANYGYTF
TRBV6-1,TRBD1,TRBJ1-1,-,TGTGCCAGCAGTACGCGGACAGGGACGATGAACACTGAAGCTTTCTTT,CASSTRTGTMNTEAFF
TRBV6-2/TRBV6-3,-,TRBJ2-7,-,TGTGCCAGCAGGCCGACAGATTTCCTACGGGAGCAGTACTTC,CASRPTDFLREQYF
TRBV6-1,-,TRBJ2-1,medium-sized,TGTGCCAGCAAACGGGGCTACAATGAGCAGTTCTTC,CASKRGYNEQFF
TRBV5-4,-,TRBJ2-6,-,TGTGCCAGCAGCCCGAGATCTGGGGCCAACGTCCTGACTTTC,CASSPRSGANVLTF
TRBV2,TRBD2,TRBJ2-5,-,TGTGCCACCCGGGGTAGCGGGGGGGCCGTTGAGACCCAGTACTTC,CATRGSGGAVETQYF
TRBV12-5,-,TRBJ2-1,-,TGTGCTAGTGGTTTGCCCCCCTTGGGAAATGAGCAGTTCTTC,CASGLPPLGNEQFF